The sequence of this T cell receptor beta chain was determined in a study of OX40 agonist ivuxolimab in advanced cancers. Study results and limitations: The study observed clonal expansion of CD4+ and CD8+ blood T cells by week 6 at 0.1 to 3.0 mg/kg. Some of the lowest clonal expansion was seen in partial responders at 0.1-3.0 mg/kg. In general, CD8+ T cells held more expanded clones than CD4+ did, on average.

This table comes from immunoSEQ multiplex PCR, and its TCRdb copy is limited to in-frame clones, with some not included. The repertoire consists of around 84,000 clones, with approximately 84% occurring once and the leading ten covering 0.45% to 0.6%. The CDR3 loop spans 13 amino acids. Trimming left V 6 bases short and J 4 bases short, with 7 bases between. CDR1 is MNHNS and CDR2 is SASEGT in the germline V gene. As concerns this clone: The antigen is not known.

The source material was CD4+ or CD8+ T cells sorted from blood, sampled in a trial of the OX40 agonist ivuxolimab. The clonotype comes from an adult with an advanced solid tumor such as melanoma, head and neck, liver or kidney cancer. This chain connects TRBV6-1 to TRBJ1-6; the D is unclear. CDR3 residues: CASSFGYNSPLHF. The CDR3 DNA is TGTGCCAGCAGCTTTGGGTATAATTCACCCCTCCACTTT.